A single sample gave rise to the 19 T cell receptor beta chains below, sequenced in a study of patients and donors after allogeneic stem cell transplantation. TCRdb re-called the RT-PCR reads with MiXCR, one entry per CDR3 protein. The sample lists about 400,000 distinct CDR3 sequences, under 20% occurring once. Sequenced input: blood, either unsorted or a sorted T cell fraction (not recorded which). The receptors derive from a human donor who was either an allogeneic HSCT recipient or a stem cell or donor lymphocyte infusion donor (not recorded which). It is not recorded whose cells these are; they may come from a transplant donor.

The CDR3, as DNA: TGTGCCACCAGCAGGGAGAAGAAATTACGGCTGATCATAGCCAAAAACATTCAGTACTTC. Translated, it gives CATSREKKLRLIIAKNIQYF. The chain joins TRBV15 to TRBJ2-4; D is undetermined. The V gene's germline CDR1 is LNHNV and CDR2 YYDKDF (reference sequence). The CDR3 totals 20 residues. The V gene lost 3 bases and the J gene lost 0 bases, with 24 bases spanning the gap.

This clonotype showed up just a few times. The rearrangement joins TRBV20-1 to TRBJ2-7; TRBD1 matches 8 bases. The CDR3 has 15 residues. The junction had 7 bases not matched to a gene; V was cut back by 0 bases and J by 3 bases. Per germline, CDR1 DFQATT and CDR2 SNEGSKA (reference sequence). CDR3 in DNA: TGCAGTGCTAGAGATTCCAGACAGGGGAACTACGAGCAGTACTTC. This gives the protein CSARDSRQGNYEQYF.

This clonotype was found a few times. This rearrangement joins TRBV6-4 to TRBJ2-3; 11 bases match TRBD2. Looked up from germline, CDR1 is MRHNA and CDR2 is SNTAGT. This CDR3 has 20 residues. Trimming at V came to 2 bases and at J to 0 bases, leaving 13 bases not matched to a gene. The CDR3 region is CASSDGGGTSGSTSTDTQYF. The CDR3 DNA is TGTGCCAGCAGTGACGGTGGCGGCACTAGCGGGAGCACTAGCACAGATACGCAGTATTTT.

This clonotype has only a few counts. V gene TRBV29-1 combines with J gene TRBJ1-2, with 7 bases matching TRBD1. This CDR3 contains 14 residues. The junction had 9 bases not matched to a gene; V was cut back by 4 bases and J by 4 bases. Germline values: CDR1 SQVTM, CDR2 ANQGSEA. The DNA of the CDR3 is TGCAGCGTTGCTATGGCAGGGGGTGTCTATGGCTACACCTTC. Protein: CSVAMAGGVYGYTF.

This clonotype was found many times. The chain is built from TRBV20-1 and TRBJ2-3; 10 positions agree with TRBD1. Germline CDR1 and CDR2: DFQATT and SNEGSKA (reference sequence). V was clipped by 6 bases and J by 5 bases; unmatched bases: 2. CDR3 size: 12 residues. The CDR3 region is CSARTGGDTQYF. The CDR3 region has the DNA TGCAGTGCAAGGACAGGGGGAGATACGCAGTATTTT.

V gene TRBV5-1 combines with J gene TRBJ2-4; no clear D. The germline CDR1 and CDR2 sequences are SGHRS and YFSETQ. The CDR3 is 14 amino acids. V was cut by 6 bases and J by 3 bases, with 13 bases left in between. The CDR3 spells CASNPGAGKNIQYF. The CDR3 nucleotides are TGCGCCAGCAACCCTGGAGCCGGCAAAAACATTCAGTACTTC.

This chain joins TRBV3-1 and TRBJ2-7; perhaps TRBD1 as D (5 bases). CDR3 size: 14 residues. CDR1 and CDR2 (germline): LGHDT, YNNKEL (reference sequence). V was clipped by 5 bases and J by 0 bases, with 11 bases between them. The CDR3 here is CASSEGVYSYEQYF. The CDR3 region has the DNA TGTGCCAGCAGCGAAGGGGTTTACTCCTACGAGCAGTACTTC.

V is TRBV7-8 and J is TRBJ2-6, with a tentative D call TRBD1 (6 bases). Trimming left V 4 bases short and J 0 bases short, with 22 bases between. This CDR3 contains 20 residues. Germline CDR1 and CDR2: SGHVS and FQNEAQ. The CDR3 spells CASSSRGGPGLYSGANVLTF. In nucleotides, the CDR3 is TGTGCCAGCAGCTCCCGAGGGGGTCCAGGGCTTTACTCTGGGGCCAACGTCCTGACTTTC.

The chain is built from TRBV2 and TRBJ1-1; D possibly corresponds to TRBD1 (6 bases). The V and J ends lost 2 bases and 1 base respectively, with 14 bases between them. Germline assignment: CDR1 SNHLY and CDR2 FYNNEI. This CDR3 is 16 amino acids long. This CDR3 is CASSENGGRTNTEAFF. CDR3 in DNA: TGTGCCAGCAGTGAAAATGGGGGCAGGACGAACACTGAAGCTTTCTTT. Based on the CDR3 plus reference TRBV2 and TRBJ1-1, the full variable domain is EPEVTQTPSHQVTQMGQEVILRCVPISNHLYFYWYRQILGQKVEFLVSFYNNEISEKSEIFDDQFSVERPDGSNFTLKIRSTKLEDSAMYFCASSENGGRTNTEAFFGQGTRLTVV.

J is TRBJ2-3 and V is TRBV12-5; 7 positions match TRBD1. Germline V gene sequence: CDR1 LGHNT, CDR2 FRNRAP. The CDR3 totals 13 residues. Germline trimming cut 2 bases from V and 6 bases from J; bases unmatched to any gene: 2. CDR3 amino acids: CASGLTGVDTQYF. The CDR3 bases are TGTGCTAGTGGTTTGACAGGGGTGGATACGCAGTATTTT.

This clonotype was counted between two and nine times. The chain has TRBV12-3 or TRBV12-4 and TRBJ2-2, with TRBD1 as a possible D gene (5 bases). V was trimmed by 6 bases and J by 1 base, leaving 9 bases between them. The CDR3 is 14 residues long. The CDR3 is CASSYRRNTGELFF. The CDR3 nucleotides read TGTGCCAGCAGCTACAGGCGGAACACCGGGGAGCTGTTTTTT.

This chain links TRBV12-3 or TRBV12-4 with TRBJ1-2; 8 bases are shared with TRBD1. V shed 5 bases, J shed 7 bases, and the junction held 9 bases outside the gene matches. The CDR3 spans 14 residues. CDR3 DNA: TGTGCCAGCAGTCCTCAGACAGGGGCCAGTGGCTACACCTTC. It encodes CASSPQTGASGYTF.

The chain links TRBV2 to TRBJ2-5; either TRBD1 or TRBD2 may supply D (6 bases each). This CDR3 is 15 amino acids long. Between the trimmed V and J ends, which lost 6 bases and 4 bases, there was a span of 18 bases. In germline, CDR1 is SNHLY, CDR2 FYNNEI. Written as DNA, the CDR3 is TGTGCCAGCAGGGAGAGGGGGGCGGTGGGAGAGACCCAGTACTTC. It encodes CASRERGAVGETQYF. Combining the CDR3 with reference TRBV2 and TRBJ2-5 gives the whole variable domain EPEVTQTPSHQVTQMGQEVILRCVPISNHLYFYWYRQILGQKVEFLVSFYNNEISEKSEIFDDQFSVERPDGSNFTLKIRSTKLEDSAMYFCASRERGAVGETQYFGPGTRLLVL.

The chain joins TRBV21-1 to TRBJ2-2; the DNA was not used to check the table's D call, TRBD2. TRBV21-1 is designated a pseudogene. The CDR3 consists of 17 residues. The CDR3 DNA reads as TGTGCCAGCAGCAAAGGGACTAGCGGGAGGGAGGTCGGGGAGCTGTTTTTT. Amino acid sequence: CASSKGTSGREVGELFF.

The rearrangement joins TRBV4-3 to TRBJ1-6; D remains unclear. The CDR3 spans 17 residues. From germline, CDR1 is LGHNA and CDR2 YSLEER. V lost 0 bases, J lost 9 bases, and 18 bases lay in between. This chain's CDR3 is CASSQDIVGPGRSPLHF. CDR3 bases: TGCGCCAGCAGCCAAGATATTGTAGGACCCGGCCGTTCACCCCTCCACTTT.

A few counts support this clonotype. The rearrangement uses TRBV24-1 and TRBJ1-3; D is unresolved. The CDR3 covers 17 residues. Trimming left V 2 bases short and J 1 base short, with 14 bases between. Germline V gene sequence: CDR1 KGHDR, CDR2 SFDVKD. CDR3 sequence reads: CATSDSSLVKSGNTIYF. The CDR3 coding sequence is TGTGCCACCAGTGATTCCAGTCTTGTGAAATCTGGAAACACCATATATTTT.

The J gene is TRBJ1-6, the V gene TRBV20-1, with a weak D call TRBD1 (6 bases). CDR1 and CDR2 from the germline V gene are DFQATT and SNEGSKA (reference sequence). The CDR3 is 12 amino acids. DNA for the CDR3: TGCAGGATGGGGGGCTTAGGGTCACCCCTCCACTTT. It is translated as CRMGGLGSPLHF.

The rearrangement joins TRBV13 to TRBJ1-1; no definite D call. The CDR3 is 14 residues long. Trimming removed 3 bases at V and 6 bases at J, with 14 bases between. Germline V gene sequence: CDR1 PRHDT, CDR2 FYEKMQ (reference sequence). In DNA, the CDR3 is TGTGCCAGCAGCTTGTTTTGGGATCCTGCTGAAGCTTTCTTT. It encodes CASSLFWDPAEAFF.

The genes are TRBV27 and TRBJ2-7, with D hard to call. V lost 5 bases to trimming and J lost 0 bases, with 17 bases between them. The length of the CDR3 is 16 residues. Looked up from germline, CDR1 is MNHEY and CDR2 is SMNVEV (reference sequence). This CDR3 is CASSTLGQTRSYEQYF. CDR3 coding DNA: TGTGCCAGCAGTACCCTTGGGCAGACCCGCTCCTACGAGCAGTACTTC.